This T cell receptor beta chain was documented in a study of shared T cell receptors in the human thymus. The CDR3 has 16 amino acids. The V end was cut by 0 bases, the J end by 0 bases, with 9 bases between. Germline assignment: CDR1 SGDLS and CDR2 YYNGEE. Measured with immunoSEQ multiplex PCR; TCRdb has only the in-frame clones, and not every one. The repertoire has 700,000 to 750,000 clones, approximately 85% of them found once; the top ten carry around 0.0099%. This sample was also put to use in a study of human thymus T cells. Turning to that study: Thymic samples were excised during corrective heart operations. Across thymic and blood repertoires, the usage of V and J genes appeared to be biased.

What was sequenced was thymocytes. V is TRBV9 and J is TRBJ2-2; perhaps TRBD2 as D (5 bases). The source is a girl less than two years old with a congenital heart defect. In DNA form, the CDR3 reads TGTGCCAGCAGCGTAGTCCGGGGAGCGAACACCGGGGAGCTGTTTTTT. It is translated as CASSVVRGANTGELFF.